A single sample gave rise to the 3 T cell receptor beta chains below, sequenced in a study of cytotoxic CD8 clonotypes in ibrutinib-treated CLL. TCRdb's table, derived via immunoSEQ multiplex PCR, lists solely in-frame clones and lacks some. The table includes over 75,000 clones, 60% to 80% detected once. Sample: PBMCs, taken after 12 months of ibrutinib treatment. These receptor sequences come from a human donor with chronic lymphocytic leukemia.

This clone was found many times. The chain links TRBV28 to TRBJ1-5; D gene ambiguous. Germline CDR1 is MDHEN and CDR2 is SYDVKM. The V and J ends lost 3 bases and 0 bases respectively, with 6 bases between them. The CDR3 is made up of 14 amino acids. CDR3 bases: TGTGCCAGCAGTTTCCAGCATAGCAATCAGCCCCAGCATTTT. Encoded protein: CASSFQHSNQPQHF.

V usage is TRBV5-1 and J usage is TRBJ2-5; no clear D gene. Looked up from germline, CDR1 is SGHRS and CDR2 is YFSETQ. V lost 1 base and J 5 bases, leaving 12 bases between the germline ends. The CDR3 sequence is 14 residues long. CDR3 nucleotides: TGCGCCAGCAGCTTGTTTCGAAGAGGTGAGACCCAGTACTTC. This translates into CASSLFRRGETQYF. Based on the CDR3 plus reference TRBV5-1 and TRBJ2-5, the full variable domain is KAGVTQTPRYLIKTRGQQVTLSCSPISGHRSVSWYQQTPGQGLQFLFEYFSETQRNKGNFPGRFSGRQFSNSRSEMNVSTLELGDSALYLCASSLFRRGETQYFGPGTRLLVL.

The chain carries TRBV7-2 and TRBJ1-2; 9 nucleotides align to TRBD1. The germline gives CDR1 SGHTA, CDR2 FQGNSA. V shed 5 bases and J 4 bases; nucleotides not matched to a gene: 8. This CDR3 has 15 amino acids. The CDR3 loop reads CASSTPGQGGYGYTF. The CDR3 nucleotides are TGTGCCAGCAGCACCCCGGGACAGGGAGGCTATGGCTACACCTTC.